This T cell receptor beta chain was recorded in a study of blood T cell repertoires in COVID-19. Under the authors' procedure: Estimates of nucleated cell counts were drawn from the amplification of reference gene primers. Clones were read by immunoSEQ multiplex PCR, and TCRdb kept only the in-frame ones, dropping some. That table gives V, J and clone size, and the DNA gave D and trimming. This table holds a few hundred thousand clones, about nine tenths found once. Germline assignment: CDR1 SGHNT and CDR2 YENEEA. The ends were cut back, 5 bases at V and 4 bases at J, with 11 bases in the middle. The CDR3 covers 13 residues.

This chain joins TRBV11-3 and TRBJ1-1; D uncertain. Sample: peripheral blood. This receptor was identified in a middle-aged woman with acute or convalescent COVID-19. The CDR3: CASSHGLGTEAFF. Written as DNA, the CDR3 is TGTGCCAGCAGCCACGGGTTGGGCACTGAAGCTTTCTTT.